The source of this TCR beta chain is a study of PD-1 blockade in classical Hodgkin lymphoma. The CDR3 has 16 amino acids. Trimming left V 0 bases short and J 4 bases short, with 14 bases between. Germline V CDR1 and CDR2: MNHEY, SVGAGI. Profiling relied on immunoSEQ multiplex PCR, and the TCRdb table lists in-frame clones only, not all of them. Of over 25,000 clones detected, approximately 65% appear once; the ten largest clones hold approximately 4%. Overall study findings and caveats: Later analyses included only patients treated at least 1 year post-ASCT. Relapsed/refractory patients reportedly had lower baseline diversity than newly diagnosed patients.

Only a few counts were recorded for this clone. Its antigen is unidentified. The time point was: cycle 4 day 1 (C4D1), after 6 weeks of nivolumab. With no exception, relapse followed autologous stem cell transplantation in all patients, and brentuximab vedotin exposure varied. The sequence was obtained from a human donor with classical Hodgkin lymphoma. The gene calls are TRBV6-5 and TRBJ2-3; D is possibly TRBD2 (5 bases). This specimen consisted of peripheral blood mononuclear cells (PBMCs), obtained before the fourth cycle of nivolumab. CDR3 in amino acids: CASSYSSGRPPDTQYF. In nucleotides, the CDR3 is TGTGCCAGCAGTTACTCGAGCGGACGGCCACCAGATACGCAGTATTTT.